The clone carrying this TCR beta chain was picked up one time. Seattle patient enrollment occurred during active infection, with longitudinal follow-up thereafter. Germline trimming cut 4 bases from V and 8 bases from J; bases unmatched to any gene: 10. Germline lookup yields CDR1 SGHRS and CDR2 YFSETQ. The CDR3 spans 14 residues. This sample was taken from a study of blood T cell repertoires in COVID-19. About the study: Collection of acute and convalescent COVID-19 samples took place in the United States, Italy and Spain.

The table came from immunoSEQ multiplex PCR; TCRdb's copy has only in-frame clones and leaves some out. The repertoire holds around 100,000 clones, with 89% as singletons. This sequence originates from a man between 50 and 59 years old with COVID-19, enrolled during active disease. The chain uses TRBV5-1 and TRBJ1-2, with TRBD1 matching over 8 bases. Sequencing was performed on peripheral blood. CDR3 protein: CASSHGQGGLGYTF. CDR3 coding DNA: TGCGCCAGCAGCCACGGACAGGGAGGTTTAGGCTACACCTTC. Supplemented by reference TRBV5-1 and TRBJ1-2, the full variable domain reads KAGVTQTPRYLIKTRGQQVTLSCSPISGHRSVSWYQQTPGQGLQFLFEYFSETQRNKGNFPGRFSGRQFSNSRSEMNVSTLELGDSALYLCASSHGQGGLGYTFGSGTRLTVV.